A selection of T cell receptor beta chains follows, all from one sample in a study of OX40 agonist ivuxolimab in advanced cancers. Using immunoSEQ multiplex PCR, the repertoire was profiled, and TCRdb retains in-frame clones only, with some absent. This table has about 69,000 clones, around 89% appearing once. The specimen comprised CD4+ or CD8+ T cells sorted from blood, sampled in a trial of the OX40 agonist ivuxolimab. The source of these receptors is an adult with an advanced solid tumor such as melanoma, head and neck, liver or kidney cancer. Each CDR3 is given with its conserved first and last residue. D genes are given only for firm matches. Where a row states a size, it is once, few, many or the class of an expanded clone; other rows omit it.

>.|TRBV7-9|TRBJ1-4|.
CASSSGWVPTNEKLFF
TGTGCCAGCAGCTCCGGCTGGGTTCCGACTAATGAAAAACTGTTTTTT
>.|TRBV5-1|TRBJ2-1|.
CASSWRGSTTYNEQFF
TGCGCCAGCAGCTGGCGGGGATCGACTACCTACAATGAGCAGTTCTTC
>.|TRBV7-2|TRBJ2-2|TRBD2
CASSLARGRYTGELFF
TGTGCCAGCAGCTTAGCTCGCGGGAGGTACACCGGGGAGCTGTTTTTT
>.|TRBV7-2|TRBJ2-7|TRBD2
CASSSTKTSGTVNEQYF
TGTGCCAGCAGCTCCACCAAGACTAGCGGGACGGTGAACGAGCAGTACTTC
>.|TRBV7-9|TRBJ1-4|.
CASSLATNEKLFF
TGTGCCAGCAGCTTAGCGACTAATGAAAAACTGTTTTTT
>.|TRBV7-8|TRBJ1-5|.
CASSLLDSWNQPQHF
TGTGCCAGCAGCTTATTAGACTCTTGGAATCAGCCCCAGCATTTT
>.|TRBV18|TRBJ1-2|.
CASSPPVDPDGYTF
TGTGCCAGCTCACCACCGGTGGACCCCGATGGCTACACCTTC
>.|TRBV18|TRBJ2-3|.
CASSAAGTSTDTQYF
TGTGCCAGCTCGGCGGCCGGCACTAGCACAGATACGCAGTATTTT
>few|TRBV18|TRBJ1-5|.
CASSPGQTSNQPQHF
TGTGCCAGCTCACCCGGACAGACTAGCAATCAGCCCCAGCATTTT
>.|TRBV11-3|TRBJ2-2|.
CASSFTVPNTGELFF
TGTGCCAGCAGCTTCACAGTGCCTAACACCGGGGAGCTGTTTTTT
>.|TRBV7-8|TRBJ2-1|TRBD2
CASSVSGSLNEQFF
TGTGCCAGCAGCGTTAGCGGGAGTTTGAATGAGCAGTTCTTC
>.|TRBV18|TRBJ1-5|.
CASSGDGGPNQPQHF
TGTGCCAGCTCAGGGGACGGCGGCCCCAATCAGCCCCAGCATTTT
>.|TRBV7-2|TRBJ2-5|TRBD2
CASSIGTSGRGQTQYF
TGTGCCAGCAGCATCGGGACTAGCGGGAGGGGTCAGACCCAGTACTTC
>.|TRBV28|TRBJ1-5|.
CASSPLNQPQHF
TGTGCCAGCAGTCCCCTCAATCAGCCCCAGCATTTT
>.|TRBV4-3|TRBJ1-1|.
CASSQDRGTEAFF
TGCGCCAGCAGCCAAGATAGGGGGACTGAAGCTTTCTTT
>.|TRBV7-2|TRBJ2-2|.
CASSLVGSLTGELFF
TGTGCCAGCAGCTTAGTCGGGAGTCTCACCGGGGAGCTGTTTTTT
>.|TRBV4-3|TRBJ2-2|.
CASSQASWAEYTGELFF
TGCGCCAGCAGCCAAGCCTCCTGGGCGGAGTACACCGGGGAGCTGTTTTTT
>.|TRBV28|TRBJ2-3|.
CASSSSGSSTDTQYF
TGTGCCAGCAGTTCATCCGGGTCCAGCACAGATACGCAGTATTTT
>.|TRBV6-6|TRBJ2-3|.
CASSYTAGHLDTQYF
TGTGCCAGCAGTTACACGGCTGGACATCTGGATACGCAGTATTTT
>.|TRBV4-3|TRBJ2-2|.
CASSQGQFRHTGELFF
TGCGCCAGCAGCCAAGGTCAATTCCGCCACACCGGGGAGCTGTTTTTT
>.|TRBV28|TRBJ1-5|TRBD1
CASRRDRLNQPQHF
TGTGCCAGCAGAAGGGACAGGCTTAATCAGCCCCAGCATTTT
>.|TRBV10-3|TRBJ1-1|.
CAGREAGATEAFF
TGTGCCGGCAGGGAAGCAGGGGCCACTGAAGCTTTCTTT
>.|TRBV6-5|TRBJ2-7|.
CASSRPAREGYEQYF
TGTGCCAGCAGTAGGCCCGCCCGGGAAGGGTACGAGCAGTACTTC
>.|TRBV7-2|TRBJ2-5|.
CASSLVRVGRETQYF
TGTGCCAGCAGCTTAGTGAGGGTAGGCAGAGAGACCCAGTACTTC
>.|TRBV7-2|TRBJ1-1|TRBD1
CASSPQGGTGDEAFF
TGTGCCAGCAGCCCGCAAGGGGGGACAGGAGATGAAGCTTTCTTT
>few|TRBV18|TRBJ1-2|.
CASSPSYGYTF
TGTGCCAGCTCACCTAGCTATGGCTACACCTTC
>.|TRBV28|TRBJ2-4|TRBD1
CASRAQGAPNIQYF
TGTGCCAGTCGAGCGCAGGGGGCACCAAACATTCAGTACTTC
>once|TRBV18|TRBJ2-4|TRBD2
CASSPGLAGDIQYF
TGTGCCAGCTCACCGGGACTAGCGGGGGACATTCAGTACTTC
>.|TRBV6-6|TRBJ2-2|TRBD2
CASSQREGHTGELFF
TGTGCCAGCAGTCAGCGGGAGGGGCACACCGGGGAGCTGTTTTTT
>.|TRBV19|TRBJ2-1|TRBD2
CASSAQWRGYYNEQFF
TGTGCCAGTAGTGCCCAATGGCGGGGGTACTACAATGAGCAGTTCTTC
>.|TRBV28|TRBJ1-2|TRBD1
CASSLLTGAFYGYTF
TGTGCCAGCAGCCTGCTGACAGGGGCCTTCTATGGCTACACCTTC